The 5 T cell receptor beta chains given below trace back to one sample, sequenced in a study of shared clonotypes between healthy human individuals. Generated by immunoSEQ multiplex PCR, the TCRdb table keeps only in-frame clones and is missing some. The table includes 2 million or so clones, about 95% detected once. As defined, naive CD8 cells were CD45RO-negative and positively selected for CCR7, with terminally differentiated effector memory CD45RA+ cells excluded. Material: naive CD8+ T cells sorted from blood. Receptor source: a man aged 18 to 30 in good health.

The chain uses TRBV28 and TRBJ1-5; a weak D match, TRBD1 (6 bases). This CDR3 comprises 16 residues. Germline-derived CDR1 and CDR2 are MDHEN and SYDVKM. Trimming pared 5 bases from V and 2 bases from J, leaving 16 bases between. CDR3 sequence: CASSTPEGVGNQPQHF. In nucleotides, the CDR3 is TGTGCCAGCAGTACCCCAGAGGGGGTGGGCAATCAGCCCCAGCATTTT.

The genes are TRBV5-8 and TRBJ2-7; no clear D gene. The V gene lost 1 base and the J gene lost 3 bases, with 5 bases spanning the gap. This CDR3 comprises 12 residues. Germline V lookup: CDR1 SGHTS, CDR2 YDEGEE. The CDR3 sequence: CASSLKGYEQYF. CDR3 nucleotides: TGTGCCAGCAGCTTGAAGGGCTACGAGCAGTACTTC.

The chain has TRBV4-2 and TRBJ2-7; 8 bases align to TRBD1. Germline loops: CDR1 LGHNA, CDR2 YNFKEQ. V lost 1 base to trimming and J lost 1 base; unmatched junction nucleotides: 9. The CDR3 runs 17 residues. For the CDR3, the DNA is TGTGCCAGCAGCCAAGCGGACAGGGCCTTGATTTCCTACGAGCAGTACTTC. This gives the protein CASSQADRALISYEQYF.

The chain recombines TRBV6-1 with TRBJ2-7; 10 nucleotides match TRBD1. The CDR3 loop spans 13 amino acids. CDR1 and CDR2 (germline): MNHNS, SASEGT. Trimming at V came to 8 bases and at J to 2 bases, leaving 3 bases not matched to a gene. The CDR3 DNA reads as TGTGCCAGCGCCGGGACAGGGGCCTACGAGCAGTACTTC. It encodes CASAGTGAYEQYF.

The rearrangement joins TRBV7-9 to TRBJ2-5, with D hard to call. The V and J ends lost 1 base and 9 bases respectively, with 12 bases between them. Per the germline V gene, CDR1 is SEHNR and CDR2 is FQNEAQ (reference sequence). The CDR3 has 13 residues. The CDR3 is CASSLERPEAQYF. The CDR3 DNA follows: TGTGCCAGCAGCTTAGAGAGGCCTGAGGCCCAGTACTTC.